These T cell receptor gamma chains were read from a single sample in a study of Vδ1+ human thymocytes. TCRdb made new clone calls on the multiplex PCR reads using CATT. The table records about 36,000 gamma-chain clones, 20% to 25% of them present only once. Sequenced sample: Vdelta1+ gamma-delta thymocytes from the thymus. These receptors all come from a girl in the first two years of life who had congenital heart surgery. Each CDR3 is given with its conserved first and last residue. The size entry is marked missing in some rows and otherwise reads once, few, many or a size class.

j_gene: TRGJ1/TRGJ2; v_gene: TRGV9; abundance: NA; CDR3aa: CALWEVLRIYYKKLF; CDR3nt: TGTGCCTTGTGGGAGGTGCTCAGAATTTATTATAAGAAACTCTTT
j_gene: TRGJP2; v_gene: TRGV2; abundance: NA; CDR3aa: CATWDGPDDGDWIKTF; CDR3nt: TGTGCCACCTGGGACGGGCCTGATGACGGTGATTGGATCAAGACGTTT
j_gene: TRGJP2; v_gene: TRGV3; abundance: NA; CDR3aa: CATWDRSSGWIKTF; CDR3nt: TGTGCCACCTGGGACAGGAGTAGTGGTTGGATCAAGACGTTT
j_gene: TRGJ1/TRGJ2; v_gene: TRGV2; abundance: NA; CDR3aa: CATWDGWGYKKLF; CDR3nt: TGTGCCACCTGGGACGGCTGGGGTTATAAGAAACTCTTT
j_gene: TRGJ1/TRGJ2; v_gene: TRGV3; abundance: NA; CDR3aa: CATWDSHKKLF; CDR3nt: TGTGCCACCTGGGACAGTCATAAGAAACTCTTT
j_gene: TRGJP2; v_gene: TRGV8; abundance: NA; CDR3aa: CATGGKYWIKTF; CDR3nt: TGTGCCACCGGGGGTAAATATTGGATCAAGACGTTT
j_gene: TRGJ1/TRGJ2; v_gene: TRGV4; abundance: NA; CDR3aa: CATWDAATKKLF; CDR3nt: TGTGCCACCTGGGATGCCGCAACTAAGAAACTCTTT
j_gene: TRGJP2; v_gene: TRGV3; abundance: NA; CDR3aa: CATWDTRWVSSDWIKTF; CDR3nt: TGTGCCACCTGGGACACCCGTTGGGTGAGTAGTGATTGGATCAAGACGTTT
j_gene: TRGJ1/TRGJ2; v_gene: TRGV9; abundance: medium-sized; CDR3aa: CALWEVDKKLF; CDR3nt: TGTGCCTTGTGGGAGGTGGATAAGAAACTCTTT
j_gene: TRGJ1/TRGJ2; v_gene: TRGV2; abundance: few; CDR3aa: CATWDSGRVKLF; CDR3nt: TGTGCCACCTGGGACTCGGGCCGTGTCAAACTCTTT
j_gene: TRGJ1/TRGJ2; v_gene: TRGV3; abundance: NA; CDR3aa: CATWDRPCGRKLF; CDR3nt: TGTGCCACCTGGGACAGGCCATGTGGGAGGAAACTCTTT
j_gene: TRGJ1/TRGJ2; v_gene: TRGV3; abundance: few; CDR3aa: CATWDALRYKKLF; CDR3nt: TGTGCCACCTGGGACGCCCTTCGGTATAAGAAACTCTTT
j_gene: TRGJ1/TRGJ2; v_gene: TRGV9; abundance: few; CDR3aa: CALWELYKKLF; CDR3nt: TGTGCCTTGTGGGAACTGTATAAGAAACTCTTT
j_gene: TRGJP2; v_gene: TRGV2; abundance: few; CDR3aa: CATWDGQGSDWIKTF; CDR3nt: TGTGCCACCTGGGACGGGCAAGGGAGTGATTGGATCAAGACGTTT
j_gene: TRGJ1/TRGJ2; v_gene: TRGV9; abundance: few; CDR3aa: CALWEVPDKKLF; CDR3nt: TGTGCCTTGTGGGAGGTCCCAGATAAGAAACTCTTT
j_gene: TRGJP1; v_gene: TRGV3; abundance: NA; CDR3aa: CATWDRPPPPFEPGWFKIF; CDR3nt: TGTGCCACCTGGGACAGGCCTCCCCCTCCCTTCGAGCCTGGTTGGTTCAAGATATTT
j_gene: TRGJ1/TRGJ2; v_gene: TRGV8; abundance: NA; CDR3aa: CATWGKGRRRYKKLF; CDR3nt: TGTGCCACCTGGGGGAAGGGTAGGCGGAGGTATAAGAAACTCTTT
j_gene: TRGJ1/TRGJ2; v_gene: TRGV2; abundance: NA; CDR3aa: CATWDDFRDYKKLF; CDR3nt: TGTGCCACCTGGGACGATTTTAGGGATTATAAGAAACTCTTT
j_gene: TRGJ1/TRGJ2; v_gene: TRGV4; abundance: NA; CDR3aa: CATWDGSNYYKKLF; CDR3nt: TGTGCCACCTGGGATGGCTCGAATTATTATAAGAAACTCTTT
j_gene: TRGJ1/TRGJ2; v_gene: TRGV2; abundance: few; CDR3aa: CATWDGSTIRYKKLF; CDR3nt: TGTGCCACCTGGGATGGGTCCACGATACGGTATAAGAAACTCTTT
j_gene: TRGJ1/TRGJ2; v_gene: TRGV3; abundance: NA; CDR3aa: CATWVSYYKKLF; CDR3nt: TGTGCCACCTGGGTTTCGTATTATAAGAAACTCTTT
j_gene: TRGJP2; v_gene: TRGV2; abundance: few; CDR3aa: CATWDGPWGIKTF; CDR3nt: TGTGCCACCTGGGACGGCCCGTGGGGGATCAAGACGTTT